This T cell receptor beta chain is drawn from a study of OX40 agonist ivuxolimab in advanced cancers. General study points: Mean expanded clone counts were higher in CD8+ than CD4+ T cells.

The CDR3 is 14 residues long. Unmatched junction bases numbered 8, after V lost 5 bases and J lost 8 bases. From germline, CDR1 is SGHNT and CDR2 YYREEE (reference sequence). To note about this clone: Antigen unknown.

TCRdb's table, derived via immunoSEQ multiplex PCR, lists solely in-frame clones and lacks some. The sample contains approximately 65,000 clones, around 88% of which appear only once. The J gene is TRBJ1-4, the V gene TRBV5-4; TRBD1 aligns across 8 bases. The specimen comprised CD4+ or CD8+ T cells sorted from blood, sampled in a trial of the OX40 agonist ivuxolimab. The clonotype was recovered from an adult with an advanced solid tumor such as melanoma, head and neck, liver or kidney cancer. Here the CDR3 reads CASSIQGDREKLFF. The CDR3 nucleotides are TGTGCCAGCAGTATACAGGGGGACAGGGAAAAACTGTTTTTT.